Presented here are 17 T cell receptor beta chains from one specimen sequenced in a study of cytomegalovirus exposure and HLA in healthy donors. Vbeta (60) and Jbeta (13) primers were used in the PCR. Sequencing was performed with immunoSEQ multiplex PCR; in TCRdb, only in-frame clones are kept and a portion is missing. The sample shows 110,000 to 150,000 clones, around 77% of them seen only once. The material sequenced was PBMCs. These receptors originate from a man aged 25-45 years in good health and CMV-seronegative.

In its sample, this clone was seen a few times. The chain combines TRBV5-1 with TRBJ2-7; the match to TRBD1 covers 10 bases. V shed 2 bases, J shed 1 base, and the junction held 9 bases outside the gene matches. CDR3 length: 17 residues. Germline-derived CDR1 and CDR2 are SGHRS and YFSETQ. CDR3 amino acids: CASSLLLPGQGSYEQYF. The DNA for the CDR3 is TGCGCCAGCAGCTTACTCCTTCCGGGACAGGGGTCCTACGAGCAGTACTTC.

The chain links TRBV4-2 to TRBJ2-6; TRBD1 matches at 8 bases. J lost 0 bases, V lost 1 base, and 5 bases had no gene match. Per germline, CDR1 LGHNA and CDR2 YNFKEQ. This CDR3 is built from 18 residues. CDR3 loop: CASSQGDRLNSGANVLTF. CDR3 coding DNA: TGTGCCAGCAGCCAAGGGGACAGGCTCAACTCTGGGGCCAACGTCCTGACTTTC.

The chain recombines TRBV6-5 with TRBJ2-1; possibly TRBD1 for D (6 bases). The ends were cut back, 6 bases at V and 4 bases at J, with 16 bases in the middle. CDR1 and CDR2 (germline): MNHEY, SVGAGI. This CDR3 comprises 15 residues. The CDR3 DNA reads as TGTGCCAGCAGCCTGCAGCTGAGGGGGTACAATGAGCAGTTCTTC. Amino acids: CASSLQLRGYNEQFF.

CDR3 protein: CASSRDTDTQYF. The CDR3 DNA sequence: TGCGCCAGCAGCCGAGACACAGATACGCAGTATTTT. This chain joins TRBV5-1 and TRBJ2-3; D is ambiguous. This CDR3 contains 12 residues. In germline, CDR1 is SGHRS, CDR2 YFSETQ. V was trimmed by 4 bases and J by 2 bases, leaving 5 bases between them.

V and J are TRBV29-1 and TRBJ1-1; 7 nucleotides line up with TRBD1. The CDR3 contains 12 residues. The V and J ends lost 6 bases and 3 bases, in that order; junction bases with no gene match: 4. Germline loops: CDR1 SQVTM, CDR2 ANQGSEA. This CDR3 reads CSVETGDTEAFF. The CDR3 DNA sequence: TGCAGCGTAGAAACAGGGGACACTGAAGCTTTCTTT.

The rearrangement links TRBV7-9 to TRBJ2-1; TRBD2 might be the D (5 bases). Trimming removed 5 bases from V and 10 bases from J, with 15 bases in between. The CDR3 is made up of 13 amino acids. Germline V gives CDR1 SEHNR, CDR2 FQNEAQ (reference sequence). CDR3 sequence reads: CASSPWSRGEQFF. As DNA, the CDR3 is TGTGCCAGCAGCCCGTGGTCCCGCGGGGAGCAGTTCTTC.

The chain has TRBV7-9 and TRBJ1-4; D may be TRBD1 (6 bases). The CDR3 spans 16 residues. Per germline, CDR1 SEHNR and CDR2 FQNEAQ (reference sequence). The germline V and J ends were trimmed by 5 bases and 0 bases, with 13 bases remaining between them. Written as DNA, the CDR3 is TGTGCCAGCAGCCTAGGACAGTCCGCAACTAATGAAAAACTGTTTTTT. Protein sequence: CASSLGQSATNEKLFF.

V and J are TRBV14 and TRBJ2-1, with D perhaps TRBD1 (6 bases). V shed 1 base and J shed 5 bases, with 12 bases lying between them. This CDR3 contains 15 residues. The V gene's germline CDR1 is SGHDN and CDR2 FVKESK. The CDR3 nucleotides read TGTGCCAGCAGCCAAGGTTGGACAGTCGACAATGAGCAGTTCTTC. This gives the protein CASSQGWTVDNEQFF.

The chain combines TRBV7-4 with TRBJ2-7; 7 bases map to TRBD1. The CDR3 sequence is 15 residues long. Germline CDR1 and CDR2: SGHVT and SQSDAQ. V lost 5 bases and J lost 0; bases outside the gene matches: 7. The CDR3 here is CASSPSGQDSYEQYF. The CDR3 DNA reads as TGTGCCAGCAGCCCTTCAGGACAGGACTCCTACGAGCAGTACTTC.

In its sample, this clone was seen once. The V call is TRBV5-1, the J call TRBJ2-7; D is unresolved. The J call may be incorrect, as the DNA end agrees better with TRBJ2-1. This CDR3 has 13 residues. Germline values: CDR1 SGHRS, CDR2 YFSETQ. The CDR3 spells CASSHDIYNEQFF. Here the CDR3 DNA reads TGCGCCAGCAGCCACGACATCTACAATGAGCAGTTCTTC.

This chain links TRBV18 with TRBJ1-1; no clear D gene. Deletions cut 1 base from V and 4 bases from J, with 10 bases between. There are 14 residues in the CDR3. Germline CDR1 reads KGHSH; CDR2 reads LQKENI. The CDR3 bases are TGTGCCAGCTCACCACTTGAGGGAGGCACTGAAGCTTTCTTT. It is translated as CASSPLEGGTEAFF. Full variable domain (missing parts from reference TRBV18 and TRBJ1-1): NAGVMQNPRHLVRRRGQEARLRCSPMKGHSHVYWYRQLPEEGLKFMVYLQKENIIDESGMPKERFSAEFPKEGPSILRIQQVVRGDSAAYFCASSPLEGGTEAFFGQGTRLTVV.

The rearrangement links TRBV15 to TRBJ2-2; D possibly corresponds to TRBD2 (6 bases). The CDR3 totals 15 residues. Trimming left V 3 bases short and J 5 bases short, with 13 bases between. Germline V gene lookup returns CDR1 LNHNV and CDR2 YYDKDF (reference sequence). CDR3 in DNA: TGTGCCACCAGCAGGGTGACGACTAGTACCGGGGAGCTGTTTTTT. Protein: CATSRVTTSTGELFF. Complete variable domain (other parts from reference TRBV15 and TRBJ2-2): DAMVIQNPRYQVTQFGKPVTLSCSQTLNHNVMYWYQQKSSQAPKLLFHYYDKDFNNEADTPDNFQSRRPNTSFCFLDIRSPGLGDTAMYLCATSRVTTSTGELFFGEGSRLTVL.

The genes are TRBV4-1 and TRBJ2-2; 9 bases match TRBD2. There are 18 residues in the CDR3. With 3 bases clipped from V and 8 bases from J, the junction kept 16 bases outside the gene matches. Germline CDR1 reads MGHRA; CDR2 reads YSYEKL. The CDR3 loop reads CASSQMGRIAGVRGELFF. CDR3 nucleotide sequence: TGCGCCAGCAGCCAGATGGGGCGGATAGCGGGGGTTAGAGGGGAGCTGTTTTTT.

CDR3 nucleotides: TGCGCCAGCAGACAGGGACTAGCGGGAGGAGCTGACACCGGGGAGCTGTTTTTT. It is translated as CASRQGLAGGADTGELFF. The chain recombines TRBV4-1 with TRBJ2-2; the match to TRBD2 covers 15 bases. Germline CDR1 is MGHRA and CDR2 is YSYEKL. Germline trimming cut 6 bases from V and 3 bases from J; bases unmatched to any gene: 8. This CDR3 comprises 18 residues.

This sequence joins TRBV10-3 and TRBJ1-1, with a possible D match to TRBD1 (5 bases). Germline CDR1 ENHRY, CDR2 SYGVKD. This CDR3 is 13 amino acids long. Trimming took 7 bases from V and 7 from J, leaving 16 bases between them. CDR3 residues: CAIMAREEDEAFF. DNA of the CDR3: TGTGCCATCATGGCCAGGGAAGAAGATGAAGCTTTCTTT.

This rearrangement joins TRBV5-1 to TRBJ1-3; D possibly corresponds to TRBD1 (6 bases). V lost 0 bases to trimming and J lost 4 bases, with 11 bases between them. Germline CDR1 is SGHRS and CDR2 is YFSETQ. This CDR3 contains 15 residues. This chain's CDR3 is CASSLAGGMGNTIYF. The CDR3 bases are TGCGCCAGCAGCTTGGCTGGGGGCATGGGAAACACCATATATTTT. Full variable domain (missing parts from reference TRBV5-1 and TRBJ1-3): KAGVTQTPRYLIKTRGQQVTLSCSPISGHRSVSWYQQTPGQGLQFLFEYFSETQRNKGNFPGRFSGRQFSNSRSEMNVSTLELGDSALYLCASSLAGGMGNTIYFGEGSWLTVV.

The chain joins TRBV19 to TRBJ1-2; D is undetermined. This CDR3 spans 11 amino acids. Germline CDR1 and CDR2: LNHDA and SQIVND (reference sequence). V lost 11 bases and J 2 bases, leaving 9 bases between the germline ends. The CDR3 here is CASGGNYGYTF. CDR3 nucleotide sequence: TGTGCCTCGGGAGGGAACTATGGCTACACCTTC.